Listed below are T cell receptor beta chains from one sample, sequenced in a study of cytomegalovirus exposure and HLA in healthy donors. Data came from immunoSEQ multiplex PCR; TCRdb stores just in-frame clones and leaves some out. This table has tens of thousands of clones, about 60% appearing once. Sequencing was performed on PBMCs. The receptors here all came from a woman in her thirties or forties in good health and CMV-seropositive. The CDR3 runs from the conserved cysteine through the conserved F or W. The D gene is left open where the match is weak. For some rows the clone size is stated as once, few or many, or as a class when expanded; others skip it.

J gene | V gene | D gene | clone size | CDR3 protein | CDR3 DNA
TRBJ2-7 | TRBV5-1 | TRBD1 | - | CASSSYPGQGAYEQYF | TGCGCCAGCAGCTCCTACCCGGGACAGGGGGCTTACGAGCAGTACTTC
TRBJ1-2 | TRBV7-9 | - | - | CASSPLTGRGASTF | TGTGCCAGCAGCCCCTTAACAGGGAGGGGGGCCTCCACCTTC
TRBJ1-1 | TRBV6-1 | TRBD1 | few | CASSEVGQGRTEAFF | TGTGCCAGCAGTGAAGTGGGACAGGGGCGGACTGAAGCTTTCTTT
TRBJ2-2 | TRBV5-4 | TRBD1 | - | CASSYGQGSYTGELFF | TGTGCCAGCAGCTACGGACAGGGGTCGTACACCGGGGAGCTGTTTTTT
TRBJ1-1 | TRBV5-5 | - | - | CASSLDGPLGEAFF | TGTGCCAGCAGCTTGGACGGACCCCTCGGGGAGGCTTTCTTT
TRBJ2-7 | TRBV6-1 | - | - | CASSDFQYEQYF | TGTGCCAGCAGTGACTTCCAGTACGAGCAGTACTTC
TRBJ1-5 | TRBV5-6 | TRBD1 | - | CASSSTGAGVNQPQHF | TGTGCCAGCAGCTCGACAGGGGCGGGGGTCAATCAGCCCCAGCATTTT
TRBJ2-7 | TRBV4-3 | TRBD2 | - | CASSQGSSGSSYEQYF | TGCGCCAGCAGCCAAGGCTCTAGCGGGAGCTCCTACGAGCAGTACTTC
TRBJ2-7 | TRBV2 | TRBD1 | few | CASRDRERYEQYF | TGTGCCAGCAGGGACAGGGAGAGGTACGAGCAGTACTTC
TRBJ1-3 | TRBV4-2 | - | - | CASSQERVHSGNTIYF | TGTGCCAGCAGCCAAGAGCGAGTGCACTCTGGAAACACCATATATTTT
TRBJ1-2 | TRBV7-2 | - | few | CASSPGVASNYGYTF | TGTGCCAGCAGCCCAGGGGTCGCCTCTAACTATGGCTACACCTTC
TRBJ1-2 | TRBV6-5 | TRBD1 | few | CASSARQGGYGYTF | TGTGCCAGCAGTGCCCGACAGGGTGGCTATGGCTACACCTTC
TRBJ2-5 | TRBV7-9 | TRBD1 | - | CASSLGDRGRNETQYF | TGTGCCAGCAGCTTAGGGGACAGGGGTCGCAACGAGACCCAGTACTTC
TRBJ2-5 | TRBV11-2 | - | once | CASSLPQNSASPYAQYF | TGTGCCAGCAGCTTGCCCCAAAATTCGGCTAGTCCTTACGCCCAGTACTTC
TRBJ2-5 | TRBV10-2 | - | - | CASSDPRVLGGTQYF | TGCGCCAGCAGTGACCCCAGGGTACTTGGGGGCACCCAGTACTTC
TRBJ2-7 | TRBV28 | - | few | CASSLGARLTYEQYF | TGTGCCAGCAGTTTGGGTGCCAGGCTCACCTACGAGCAGTACTTC
TRBJ2-7 | TRBV7-2 | TRBD2 | - | CASSETSGSYEQYF | TGTGCCAGCAGTGAGACTAGCGGGAGCTACGAGCAGTACTTC
TRBJ2-1 | TRBV6-1 | TRBD1 | - | CASRLRDRNNEQFF | TGTGCCAGCAGGCTCCGGGACAGGAACAATGAGCAGTTCTTC
TRBJ2-7 | TRBV7-2 | - | - | CASSLIGVYEQYF | TGTGCCAGCAGCTTAATAGGGGTCTACGAGCAGTACTTC
TRBJ2-1 | TRBV13 | TRBD2 | - | CASSLGLAGINEQFF | TGTGCCAGCAGCCTCGGACTAGCGGGAATAAATGAGCAGTTCTTC
TRBJ2-3 | TRBV4-1 | TRBD2 | - | CASSQGSGRGTDTQYF | TGCGCCAGCAGCCAAGGTAGCGGGAGAGGGACAGATACGCAGTATTTT
TRBJ1-1 | TRBV6-5 | TRBD1 | - | CASSFGTGNTEAFF | TGTGCCAGCAGCTTCGGGACAGGGAACACTGAAGCTTTCTTT
TRBJ2-5 | TRBV7-7 | - | - | CASSPEEGSKTQYF | TGTGCCAGCAGCCCTGAGGAGGGTTCGAAGACCCAGTACTTC
TRBJ2-7 | TRBV11-2 | TRBD2 | few | CASSSELAGGLEQYF | TGTGCCAGCAGTTCCGAATTAGCGGGAGGGCTGGAGCAGTACTTC
TRBJ2-2 | TRBV5-4 | - | - | CASSTPRNTDTGELFF | TGTGCCAGCAGCACCCCAAGAAACACCGACACCGGGGAGCTGTTTTTT
TRBJ2-6 | TRBV2 | - | - | CASSAPRQGIGANVLTF | TGTGCCAGCAGTGCCCCCAGGCAGGGAATAGGAGCCAACGTCCTGACTTTC
TRBJ1-2 | TRBV28 | - | - | CATWAGSNYGYTF | TGTGCCACCTGGGCGGGGTCCAATTATGGCTACACCTTC
TRBJ2-7 | TRBV21-1 | - | - | CASSKRRMLAGVGEQYF | TGTGCCAGCAGCAAAAGGCGCATGCTAGCGGGGGTGGGAGAGCAGTACTTC
TRBJ2-7 | TRBV27 | TRBD1 | - | CASSGQASYEQYF | TGTGCCAGCAGTGGACAGGCCTCCTACGAGCAGTACTTC
TRBJ1-5 | TRBV7-9 | - | - | CASSALGGADQPQHF | TGTGCCAGCAGCGCTTTGGGGGGTGCAGATCAGCCCCAGCATTTT
TRBJ1-5 | TRBV30 | - | - | CAWSWAGSNQPQHF | TGTGCCTGGAGTTGGGCAGGCTCCAATCAGCCCCAGCATTTT
TRBJ2-3 | TRBV2 | TRBD2 | few | CAGGLAGAYADTQYF | TGTGCCGGTGGACTAGCGGGAGCGTACGCAGATACGCAGTATTTT
TRBJ2-5 | TRBV5-1 | TRBD2 | - | CASSRIAGREETQYF | TGCGCCAGCAGCCGTATAGCGGGACGGGAAGAGACCCAGTACTTC
TRBJ2-3 | TRBV15 | TRBD2 | - | CATSKTSGSAADTQYF | TGTGCCACCAGCAAAACTAGCGGGAGCGCCGCAGATACGCAGTATTTT
TRBJ1-5 | TRBV7-9 | TRBD1 | few | CASSASTGNQPQHF | TGTGCCAGCAGCGCCTCGACAGGGAATCAGCCCCAGCATTTT
TRBJ2-7 | TRBV7-2 | TRBD2 | - | CASSLTITSGYKEQYF | TGTGCCAGCAGCTTAACCATTACTAGCGGGTATAAGGAGCAGTACTTC
TRBJ2-1 | TRBV10-2 | TRBD2 | - | CAGGTSAFNEQFF | TGCGCCGGAGGGACTAGCGCTTTCAATGAGCAGTTCTTC
TRBJ1-5 | TRBV6-1 | - | few | CASSPAGSNQPQHF | TGTGCCAGCAGTCCCGCGGGCAGCAATCAGCCCCAGCATTTT
TRBJ1-5 | TRBV7-9 | TRBD1 | - | CASSLGQVGDQPQHF | TGTGCCAGCAGCTTGGGACAGGTGGGGGATCAGCCCCAGCATTTT
TRBJ1-5 | TRBV11-2 | - | - | CASSLDRFQPQHF | TGTGCCAGCAGCTTAGACAGGTTTCAGCCCCAGCATTTT
TRBJ1-2 | TRBV28 | - | - | CASSLSSSGVGVYGYTF | TGTGCCAGCAGTTTATCCAGTTCAGGGGTTGGGGTCTATGGCTACACCTTC
TRBJ1-2 | TRBV28 | - | - | CASSIQHYGYTF | TGTGCCAGCAGTATACAGCACTATGGCTACACCTTC
TRBJ2-3 | TRBV9 | TRBD1 | - | CASSARDRGNTDTQYF | TGTGCCAGCAGCGCCCGGGACAGGGGTAACACAGATACGCAGTATTTT
TRBJ2-7 | TRBV2 | - | - | CASTRNGNEQYF | TGTGCCAGCACCCGAAACGGGAACGAGCAGTACTTC
TRBJ2-3 | TRBV10-1 | - | few | CASSEGFPDTQYF | TGCGCCAGCAGTGAGGGCTTCCCAGATACGCAGTATTTT
TRBJ1-5 | TRBV7-2 | - | - | CASSFDRYDSDMLEPQHF | TGTGCCAGCAGCTTTGATAGATACGACAGCGACATGCTCGAGCCCCAGCATTTT
TRBJ2-1 | TRBV28 | - | - | CATTKRGTYNEQFF | TGTGCCACCACTAAACGGGGGACCTACAATGAGCAGTTCTTC
TRBJ1-1 | TRBV4-2 | - | few | CASSPQTGTNAEAFF | TGTGCCAGCAGCCCCCAGACAGGAACGAACGCTGAAGCTTTCTTT
TRBJ2-1 | TRBV4-2 | TRBD2 | - | CASSQGLAGDNEQFF | TGTGCCAGCAGCCAAGGACTAGCGGGGGACAATGAGCAGTTCTTC
TRBJ1-1 | TRBV19 | - | - | CASSKTLVGNAEAFF | TGTGCCAGTAGTAAGACACTCGTCGGGAACGCTGAAGCTTTCTTT
TRBJ2-7 | TRBV28 | - | few | CASSLSLGGLWSEQYF | TGTGCCAGCAGTTTATCCTTGGGGGGTCTCTGGTCCGAGCAGTACTTC
TRBJ2-5 | TRBV27 | TRBD2 | - | CASSFFSGGQETQYF | TGTGCCAGCAGTTTTTTTTCGGGAGGGCAAGAGACCCAGTACTTC
TRBJ1-3 | TRBV30 | - | few | CAWSVSGNTIYF | TGTGCCTGGAGTGTATCAGGAAACACCATATATTTT
TRBJ2-5 | TRBV15 | - | - | CATSLRGAPETQYF | TGTGCCACCAGCCTCCGGGGGGCCCCAGAGACCCAGTACTTC